The 14 T cell receptor beta chains in this list originate from one sample, sequenced in a study of control samples from healthy donors and cancer patients. Assay used: immunoSEQ multiplex PCR; TCRdb lists only in-frame clones, some missing. The sample consists of fewer than 30,000 clones, approximately 90% of them appearing once. The source material was PBMCs. The receptors here all came from a woman in her thirties or forties with lung cancer.

The rearrangement uses TRBV24-1 and TRBJ1-1; possible D gene TRBD1, 6 bases. The CDR3 length is 13 residues. V lost 8 bases and J 4 bases, leaving 13 bases between the germline ends. CDR1 and CDR2 from the germline V gene are KGHDR and SFDVKD. The CDR3 spells CATMAGALTEAFF. As DNA, the CDR3 is TGTGCCACCATGGCGGGGGCGCTCACTGAAGCTTTCTTT.

V gene TRBV27 combines with J gene TRBJ2-1; TRBD1 matches 7 bases. With 4 bases clipped from V and 10 bases from J, the junction kept 7 bases outside the gene matches. Germline loops: CDR1 MNHEY, CDR2 SMNVEV (reference sequence). The CDR3 is 13 residues long. The CDR3: CASSYPTGVEQFF. DNA for the CDR3: TGTGCCAGCAGTTACCCTACAGGGGTCGAGCAGTTCTTC.

This chain connects TRBV3-1 (or the pseudogene TRBV3-2) to TRBJ2-4; perhaps TRBD1 as D (8 bases). The V and J ends lost 2 bases and 3 bases respectively, with 17 bases between them. Germline-derived CDR1 and CDR2 are LGHDT and YNNKEL (reference sequence). The CDR3 contains 17 residues. The CDR3 nucleotides read TGTGCCAGCAGCCAACTAGGACAGGGAGGGGACAAAAACATTCAGTACTTC. Encoded protein: CASSQLGQGGDKNIQYF.

V is TRBV7-2 and J is TRBJ1-2, with 7 bases identical to TRBD1. The CDR3 covers 16 residues. From germline, CDR1 is SGHTA and CDR2 FQGNSA. V lost 1 base, J lost 8 bases, and 13 bases stayed unmatched. The CDR3: CASSLVSGTALTGYTF. The CDR3 DNA sequence: TGTGCCAGCAGCTTAGTAAGCGGGACAGCCCTGACGGGCTACACCTTC.

There are a few counts of this clone. The chain recombines TRBV4-2 with TRBJ2-3, with TRBD2 matching 9 bases. J was trimmed by 2 bases and V by 1 base; bases with no gene match: 7. This CDR3 has 17 amino acids. Looked up from germline, CDR1 is LGHNA and CDR2 is YNFKEQ. CDR3 protein: CASSQAGGLAFTDTQYF. CDR3 DNA: TGTGCCAGCAGCCAAGCTGGGGGACTAGCATTCACAGATACGCAGTATTTT.

The J gene is TRBJ1-5, the V gene TRBV21-1; the D segment call TRBD1 is taken from the table without a DNA check. TRBV21-1 is shown as a pseudogene. The CDR3 extends over 16 amino acids. The CDR3 DNA reads TGTGCCAGCACCCAATCGAAACCATGGGGGCATCAGCCCCAGCATTTT. Its translation: CASTQSKPWGHQPQHF.

The rearrangement uses TRBV6-4 and TRBJ2-1; 14 nucleotides align to TRBD2. Unmatched junction bases numbered 2, after V lost 4 bases and J lost 6 bases. The CDR3 sequence is 15 residues long. Germline CDR1 and CDR2: MRHNA and SNTAGT. The CDR3 sequence: CASSATSGGANEQFF. In DNA, the CDR3 is TGTGCCAGCAGTGCGACTAGCGGGGGGGCCAATGAGCAGTTCTTC.

V is TRBV2 and J is TRBJ2-2; 9 bases map to TRBD2. Germline lookup yields CDR1 SNHLY and CDR2 FYNNEI. V gave up 6 bases and J gave up 7 bases; unmatched junction bases: 3. The CDR3 sequence is 13 residues long. CDR3 loop: CASRTSGNGELFF. The CDR3 nucleotides read TGTGCCAGCAGGACTAGCGGTAACGGGGAGCTGTTTTTT. Full variable domain (missing parts from reference TRBV2 and TRBJ2-2): EPEVTQTPSHQVTQMGQEVILRCVPISNHLYFYWYRQILGQKVEFLVSFYNNEISEKSEIFDDQFSVERPDGSNFTLKIRSTKLEDSAMYFCASRTSGNGELFFGEGSRLTVL.

The chain has TRBV19 and TRBJ1-3; D remains unclear. Looked up from germline, CDR1 is LNHDA and CDR2 is SQIVND (reference sequence). Trimming cost V 10 bases and J 5 bases, with 12 bases left between them. The CDR3 spans 12 residues. The CDR3 spells CATKGYRNTIYF. Here the CDR3 DNA reads TGTGCCACCAAGGGTTACAGAAACACCATATATTTT.

This rearrangement joins TRBV2 to TRBJ2-7, with a tentative D call TRBD1 (7 bases). The length of the CDR3 is 14 residues. Looked up from germline, CDR1 is SNHLY and CDR2 is FYNNEI. Trimming left V 6 bases short and J 2 bases short, with 14 bases between. Here the CDR3 DNA reads TGTGCCAGCAGCGGCGGGGACAGTGCCTACGAGCAGTACTTC. It yields the protein CASSGGDSAYEQYF.

CDR3 in DNA: TGTGCCAGCAGTTACTCGGACAACTATGGCTACACCTTC. Translated, it gives CASSYSDNYGYTF. The chain recombines TRBV6-2 or TRBV6-3 with TRBJ1-2; no reliable D call. The CDR3 extends over 13 amino acids. V lost 0 bases, J lost 2 bases, and 4 bases lay in between. Germline values: CDR1 MNHEY, CDR2 SVGEGT.

In its sample, this clone was seen once. The germline gene is not matched at one end of the junction; a read error may be the cause. The J gene is TRBJ2-5, the V gene TRBV24-1; TRBD2 aligns across 7 bases. The CDR3 runs 15 residues. The germline V gene has CDR1 KGHDR and CDR2 SFDVKD. CDR3 DNA: TGTGCCACCAGTGTTTTGCGGGGGACTATTGAGACCCAGTACTTC. Protein product: CATSVLRGTIETQYF.

This clone was found once. The V and J genes are TRBV5-6 and TRBJ1-2; 7 positions agree with TRBD1. Trimming at V came to 4 bases and at J to 1 base, leaving 7 bases not matched to a gene. This CDR3 contains 15 residues. Looked up from germline, CDR1 is SGHDT and CDR2 is YYEEEE. In DNA form, the CDR3 reads TGTGCCAGCAGCCTTAGGGACAGCATTAACTATGGCTACACCTTC. As protein: CASSLRDSINYGYTF.

This clone has only a few counts. The chain carries TRBV19 and TRBJ1-5, with TRBD1 identical over 10 bases. This CDR3 has 15 residues. Germline CDR1 LNHDA, CDR2 SQIVND (reference sequence). The J segment lost 0 bases and the V segment lost 5 bases, leaving 1 base of the junction unmatched. The CDR3 region is CASSWDRGSNQPQHF. The CDR3 DNA sequence: TGTGCCAGTAGTTGGGACAGGGGTAGCAATCAGCCCCAGCATTTT.